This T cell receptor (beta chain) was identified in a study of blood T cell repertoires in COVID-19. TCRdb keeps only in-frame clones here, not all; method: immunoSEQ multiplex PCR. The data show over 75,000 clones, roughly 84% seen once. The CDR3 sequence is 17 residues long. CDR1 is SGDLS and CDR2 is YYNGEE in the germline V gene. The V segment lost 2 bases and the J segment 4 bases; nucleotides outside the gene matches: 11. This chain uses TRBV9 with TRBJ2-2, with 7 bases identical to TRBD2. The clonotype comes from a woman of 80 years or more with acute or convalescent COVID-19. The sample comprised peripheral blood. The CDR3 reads CASSVTSGTTGTGELFF. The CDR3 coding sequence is TGTGCCAGCAGCGTCACCTCCGGGACTACGGGCACCGGGGAGCTGTTTTTT.